Listed below are T cell receptor beta chains from one sample, sequenced in a study of identical twins. Via MiXCR, TCRdb re-called the 5' RACE reads, giving one row per CDR3 protein. The repertoire holds under 900,000 distinct CDR3 sequences, roughly an eighth seen once, with roughly 1.5% in the top ten. Separately, the same data were catalogued under a study of yellow fever vaccine responses in identical twins.

The sequencing input was PBMCs. The receptors shown here come from a woman between 18 and 29 years old in good health. Both conserved end residues are part of each CDR3. D genes are given only for firm matches. Where a row states a size, it is once, few, many or the class of an expanded clone; other rows omit it.

J	V	D	size	CDR3	DNA
TRBJ2-2	TRBV5-1	TRBD1	few	CASSLGQGVRGGELFF	TGCGCCAGCAGCTTGGGACAGGGGGTCCGTGGCGGGGAGCTGTTTTTT
TRBJ2-1	TRBV28	-	many	CASSLSVSALVMQFF	TGTGCCAGCAGTTTATCCGTGAGCGCCCTGGTCATGCAGTTCTTC
TRBJ1-2	TRBV12-3/TRBV12-4	TRBD1	few	CASQTGTGYGYTF	TGTGCCAGCCAAACCGGGACAGGCTATGGCTACACCTTC
TRBJ2-5	TRBV28	TRBD2	-	CASSSKKRGPQETQYF	TGTGCCAGCAGTTCTAAAAAGCGGGGTCCCCAAGAGACCCAGTACTTC
TRBJ2-1	TRBV9	-	-	CASSVEPATYSYNEQFF	TGTGCCAGCAGCGTAGAGCCAGCCACATACTCCTACAATGAGCAGTTCTTC
TRBJ1-1	TRBV20-1	TRBD1	-	CSASKTGGFTEAFF	TGCAGTGCTAGCAAGACAGGGGGTTTCACTGAAGCTTTCTTT
TRBJ2-1	TRBV7-9	-	-	CASSPLPYNEQFF	TGTGCCAGCAGCCCCCTACCGTACAATGAGCAGTTCTTC
TRBJ2-2	TRBV3-1	TRBD2	-	CASSQALGRETGELFF	TGTGCCAGCAGCCAAGCCCTAGGGAGGGAGACCGGGGAGCTGTTTTTT
TRBJ2-2	TRBV20-1	-	few	CSAPGEAKLFF	TGCAGTGCCCCAGGCGAGGCGAAGCTGTTTTTT
TRBJ2-5	TRBV2	TRBD2	few	CASSTGLTRETQYF	TGTGCCAGCAGTACGGGACTAACGCGGGAGACCCAGTACTTC